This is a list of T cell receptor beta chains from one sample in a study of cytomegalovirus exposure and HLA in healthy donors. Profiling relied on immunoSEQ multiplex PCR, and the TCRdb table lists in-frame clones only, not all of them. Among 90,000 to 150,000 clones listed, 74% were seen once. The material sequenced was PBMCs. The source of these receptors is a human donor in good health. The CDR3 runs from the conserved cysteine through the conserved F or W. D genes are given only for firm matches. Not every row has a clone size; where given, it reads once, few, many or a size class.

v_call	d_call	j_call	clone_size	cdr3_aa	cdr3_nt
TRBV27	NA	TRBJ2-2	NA	CASSQPGEDTGELFF	TGTGCCAGCAGTCAGCCGGGAGAAGACACCGGGGAGCTGTTTTTT
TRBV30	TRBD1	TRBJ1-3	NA	CAWSGGKTGELSGNTIYF	TGTGCCTGGAGTGGGGGGAAGACAGGGGAACTCTCTGGAAACACCATATATTTT
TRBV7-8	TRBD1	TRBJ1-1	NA	CASSSTLGQGEAFF	TGTGCCAGCAGCTCCACCTTAGGACAGGGCGAAGCTTTCTTT
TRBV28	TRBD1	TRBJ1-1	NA	CASSSTGANTEAFF	TGTGCCAGCAGTTCAACAGGGGCGAACACTGAAGCTTTCTTT
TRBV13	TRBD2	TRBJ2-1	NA	CASSLGTSGGALNEQFF	TGTGCCAGCAGCCTAGGGACTAGCGGGGGGGCCTTGAATGAGCAGTTCTTC
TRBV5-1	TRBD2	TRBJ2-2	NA	CASSRTSGRSNTGELFF	TGCGCCAGCAGCAGGACTAGCGGGAGATCGAACACCGGGGAGCTGTTTTTT
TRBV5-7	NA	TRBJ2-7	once	CASSLVDGEIYEQYF	TGTGCCAGCAGCTTGGTGGATGGGGAGATCTACGAGCAGTACTTC
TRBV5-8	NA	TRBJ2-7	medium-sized	CASTVRGSYEQYF	TGTGCCAGCACCGTAAGGGGTTCCTACGAGCAGTACTTC
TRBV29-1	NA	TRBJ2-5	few	CSVGISGPGTQYF	TGCAGCGTTGGAATATCAGGGCCAGGGACCCAGTACTTC
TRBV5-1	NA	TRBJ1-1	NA	CASSFTPGQNTEAFF	TGCGCCAGCAGCTTTACCCCGGGACAGAACACTGAAGCTTTCTTT
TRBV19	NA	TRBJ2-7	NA	CASSIGETYEQYF	TGTGCCAGTAGTATAGGAGAGACCTACGAGCAGTACTTC
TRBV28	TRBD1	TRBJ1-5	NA	CASSQGRQGGFHQPQHF	TGTGCCAGCAGTCAAGGTCGACAGGGCGGATTTCATCAGCCCCAGCATTTT
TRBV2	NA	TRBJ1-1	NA	CASSVLVLNTEAFF	TGTGCCAGCAGTGTATTAGTCTTGAACACTGAAGCTTTCTTT
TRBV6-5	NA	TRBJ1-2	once	CASNQAGLYGYTF	TGTGCCAGCAATCAAGCGGGTCTCTATGGCTACACCTTC
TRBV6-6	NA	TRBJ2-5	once	CASTLRGRETQYF	TGTGCCAGCACGCTTCGTGGGCGAGAGACCCAGTACTTC
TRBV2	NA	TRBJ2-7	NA	CASSSGAYEQYF	TGTGCCAGCAGCTCCGGAGCCTACGAGCAGTACTTC
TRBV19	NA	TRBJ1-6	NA	CARSWSPGVNSYNSPLHF	TGTGCCAGAAGTTGGAGCCCGGGGGTTAACTCCTATAATTCACCCCTCCACTTT
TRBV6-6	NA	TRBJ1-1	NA	CASSYDWITEAFF	TGTGCCAGCAGTTACGACTGGATCACTGAAGCTTTCTTT
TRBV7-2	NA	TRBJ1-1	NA	CASSLGGARNTEAFF	TGTGCCAGCAGCTTAGGTGGGGCGCGGAACACTGAAGCTTTCTTT
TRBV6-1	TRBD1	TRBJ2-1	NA	CASSWTGNYNEQFF	TGTGCCAGCAGCTGGACAGGGAACTACAATGAGCAGTTCTTC
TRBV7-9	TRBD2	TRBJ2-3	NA	CASSPRTSGGAGTDTQYF	TGTGCCAGCAGCCCGAGGACTAGCGGGGGGGCTGGCACAGATACGCAGTATTTT
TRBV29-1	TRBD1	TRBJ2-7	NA	CSVFTGTGNIGQYF	TGCAGCGTTTTTACCGGGACAGGGAACATCGGGCAGTACTTC
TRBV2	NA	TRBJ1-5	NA	CASSPTVNQPQHF	TGTGCCAGCAGTCCGACAGTTAATCAGCCCCAGCATTTT
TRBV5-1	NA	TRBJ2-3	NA	CASSARGSTDTQYF	TGCGCCAGCAGCGCCAGGGGAAGCACAGATACGCAGTATTTT
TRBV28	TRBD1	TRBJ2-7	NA	CASSPRTGVSYEQYF	TGTGCCAGCAGTCCGAGGACAGGGGTGTCCTACGAGCAGTACTTC
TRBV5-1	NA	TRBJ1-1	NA	CASSLDQGTEAFF	TGCGCCAGCAGCTTGGATCAGGGTACTGAAGCTTTCTTT
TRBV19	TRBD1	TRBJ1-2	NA	CASSYGTGGYTF	TGTGCCAGTAGTTACGGGACAGGTGGCTACACCTTC
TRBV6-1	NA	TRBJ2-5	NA	CASSEVPPGIQETQYF	TGTGCCAGCAGTGAAGTTCCACCGGGGATCCAAGAGACCCAGTACTTC
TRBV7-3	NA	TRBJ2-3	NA	CASSLLALSTDTQYF	TGTGCCAGCAGCTTACTAGCGTTAAGCACAGATACGCAGTATTTT
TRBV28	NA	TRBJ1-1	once	CASSRGEAFF	TGTGCCAGCAGCAGAGGGGAAGCTTTCTTT
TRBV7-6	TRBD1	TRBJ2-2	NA	CASSSGQDTGELFF	TGTGCCAGCAGCTCGGGACAGGACACCGGGGAGCTGTTTTTT
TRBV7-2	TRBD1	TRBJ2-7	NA	CASAVQGDKEQYF	TGTGCCAGCGCCGTACAGGGGGATAAGGAGCAGTACTTC
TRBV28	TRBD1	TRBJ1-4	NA	CASSLVGQGDEKLFF	TGTGCCAGCAGTTTAGTTGGACAGGGGGATGAAAAACTGTTTTTT
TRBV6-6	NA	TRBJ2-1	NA	CASSYQRQGGEQFF	TGTGCCAGCAGTTACCAACGACAGGGAGGAGAGCAGTTCTTC
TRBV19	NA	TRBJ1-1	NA	CASSIRVSTEAFF	TGTGCCAGTAGTATACGGGTTTCCACTGAAGCTTTCTTT
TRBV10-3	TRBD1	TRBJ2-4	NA	CAISWDSMDIQYF	TGTGCCATCAGTTGGGACAGTATGGACATTCAGTACTTC
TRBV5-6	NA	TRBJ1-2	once	CASSLALETANYGYTF	TGTGCCAGCAGCTTGGCCCTTGAAACAGCAAACTATGGCTACACCTTC
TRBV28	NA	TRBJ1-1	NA	CASSEQGTEAFF	TGTGCCAGCAGTGAACAGGGCACTGAAGCTTTCTTT
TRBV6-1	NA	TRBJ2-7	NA	CASSEGASVTYEQCF	TGTGCCAGCAGTGAAGGTGCTAGTGTTACCTACGAGCAGTGCTTC
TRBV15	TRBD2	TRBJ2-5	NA	CATSRDTAASGGRHQETQYF	TGTGCCACCAGCAGAGATACTGCGGCTAGCGGGGGGCGACACCAAGAGACCCAGTACTTC
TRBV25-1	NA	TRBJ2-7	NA	CASSKGVAYEQYF	TGTGCCAGCAGTAAAGGGGTTGCCTACGAGCAGTACTTC